The source of this T cell receptor beta chain is a study of beta chain features in type 1 diabetes. V lost 5 bases and J 6 bases, leaving 10 bases between the germline ends. The CDR3 loop spans 13 amino acids. Germline V gene data show CDR1 as SEHNR and CDR2 as FQNEAQ (reference sequence). Study observations and caveats: In every one of the four CD4+ subsets, TCRB CDR3s were moderately but significantly shorter in Type 1 diabetes patients. Relative to healthy donors, patients appeared to have naive, central memory and Treg TCRB repertoires that were more similar.

CD45RO/CCR7/CD25/CD127/CD95/CD27 staining was used to isolate CD4+ naive, central memory, regulatory and stem cell-like memory cells by sorting. This clone showed up just a few times. Its specificity is unknown. As every portion of the isolated RNA was reverse transcribed, the sequencing read expressed TCRB transcripts. Naive, central memory and regulatory T cell samples averaged about 3.57 million reads. The repertoire was sequenced with immunoSEQ multiplex PCR; TCRdb's copy has only in-frame clones and lacks some. The profile shows 300,000 to 350,000 clones, about 13% of them singletons. Material: naive CD4+ T cells from blood. The gene calls are TRBV7-9 and TRBJ2-2; D might be TRBD2 (5 bases). This sequence originates from a woman in her late teens or twenties with type 1 diabetes. CDR3 DNA: TGTGCCAGCAGCCAACTAGTCCCCGGGGAGCTGTTTTTT. This codes for CASSQLVPGELFF.